The T cell receptor beta chain described here comes from a study of blood T cell dynamics during melanoma immunotherapy. Study context: Metastatic melanoma patients received first-line pembrolizumab or nivolumab plus ipilimumab.

Germline V lookup: CDR1 MDHEN, CDR2 SYDVKM. Losses at the gene ends were 3 bases for V and 4 bases for J; bases not matched to a gene: 3. The CDR3 covers 15 residues. A few counts support this clone. Its cognate antigen is unknown. Each bulk PBMC sample had roughly 350 ng DNA loaded. Generated by immunoSEQ multiplex PCR, the TCRdb table keeps only in-frame clones and is missing some. The sample includes about 17,000 clones, roughly 87% seen only once; the top ten take 7.5% to 9.5%. Specified time point: week 3, after first cycle of checkpoint inhibitor. Study results and caveats: Whether repertoire-driving clones were melanoma-specific could not be determined.

Sequencing used blood, obtained from a patient treated with checkpoint blockade. This clonotype originated in a human donor with melanoma. J is TRBJ2-7 and V is TRBV28; 13 bases are a match to TRBD2. CDR3 in DNA: TGTGCCAGCAGTTTTGGGGGACTAGCGGGATACGAGCAGTACTTC. This codes for CASSFGGLAGYEQYF. The full variable domain, with the rest looked up from reference TRBV28 and TRBJ2-7, is DVKVTQSSRYLVKRTGEKVFLECVQDMDHENMFWYRQDPGLGLRLIYFSYDVKMKEKGDIPEGYSVSREKKERFSLILESASTNQTSMYLCASSFGGLAGYEQYFGPGTRLTVT.